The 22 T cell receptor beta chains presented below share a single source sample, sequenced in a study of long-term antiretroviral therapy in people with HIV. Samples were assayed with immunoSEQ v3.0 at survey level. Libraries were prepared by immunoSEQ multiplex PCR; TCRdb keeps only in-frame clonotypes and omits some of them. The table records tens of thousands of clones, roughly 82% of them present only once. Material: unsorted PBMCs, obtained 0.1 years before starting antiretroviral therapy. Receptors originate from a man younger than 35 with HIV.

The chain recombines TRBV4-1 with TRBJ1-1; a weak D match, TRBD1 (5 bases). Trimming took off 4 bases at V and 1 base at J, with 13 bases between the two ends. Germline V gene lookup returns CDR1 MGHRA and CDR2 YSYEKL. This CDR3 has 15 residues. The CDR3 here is CASSRGGPSNTEAFF. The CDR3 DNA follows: TGCGCCAGCAGCCGGGGGGGACCTTCGAACACTGAAGCTTTCTTT.

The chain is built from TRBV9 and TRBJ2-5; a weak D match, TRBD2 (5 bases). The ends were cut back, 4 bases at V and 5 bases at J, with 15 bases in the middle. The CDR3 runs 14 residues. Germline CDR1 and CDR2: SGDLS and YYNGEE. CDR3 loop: CASSPRTHEETQYF. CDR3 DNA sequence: TGTGCCAGCAGCCCCAGGACTCATGAGGAGACCCAGTACTTC.

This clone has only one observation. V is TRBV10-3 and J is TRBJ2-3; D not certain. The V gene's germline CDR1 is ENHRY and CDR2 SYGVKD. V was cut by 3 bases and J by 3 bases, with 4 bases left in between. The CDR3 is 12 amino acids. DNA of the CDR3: TGTGCCATCAGTGACAGGACAGATACGCAGTATTTT. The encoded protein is CAISDRTDTQYF.

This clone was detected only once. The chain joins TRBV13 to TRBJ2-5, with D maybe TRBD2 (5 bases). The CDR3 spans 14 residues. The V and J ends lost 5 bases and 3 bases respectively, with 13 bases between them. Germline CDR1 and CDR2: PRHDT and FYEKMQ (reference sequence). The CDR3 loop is CASSPRSLEETQYF. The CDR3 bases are TGTGCCAGCAGCCCGAGGTCACTAGAAGAGACCCAGTACTTC.

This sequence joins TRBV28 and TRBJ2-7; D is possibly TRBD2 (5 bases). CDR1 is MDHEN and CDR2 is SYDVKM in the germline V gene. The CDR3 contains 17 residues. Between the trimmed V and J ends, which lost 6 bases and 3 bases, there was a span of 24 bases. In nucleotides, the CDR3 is TGTGCCAGCAGAGAACACCGGACTGGGTCTGGGGTCTACGAGCAGTACTTC. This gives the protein CASREHRTGSGVYEQYF.

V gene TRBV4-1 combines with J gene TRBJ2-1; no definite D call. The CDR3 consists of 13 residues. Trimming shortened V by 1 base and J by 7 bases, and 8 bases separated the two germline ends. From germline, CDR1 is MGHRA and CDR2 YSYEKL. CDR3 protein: CASSQASYNEQFF. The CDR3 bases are TGCGCCAGCAGCCAAGCTAGTTATAATGAGCAGTTCTTC.

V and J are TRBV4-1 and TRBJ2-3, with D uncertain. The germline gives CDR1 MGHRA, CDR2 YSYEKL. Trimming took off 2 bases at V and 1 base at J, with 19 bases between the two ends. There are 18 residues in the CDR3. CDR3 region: CASSQRPSRSRGTDTQYF. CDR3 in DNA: TGCGCCAGCAGCCAACGTCCCTCGAGGAGCCGAGGCACAGATACGCAGTATTTT.

The CDR3 bases are TGTGCCAGCAGCGTAGAGGCTAGGGGCCGGTACGAGCAGTACTTC. This codes for CASSVEARGRYEQYF. The rearrangement uses TRBV9 and TRBJ2-7, with a possible D match to TRBD1 (5 bases). V was clipped by 0 bases and J by 4 bases, with 14 bases between them. CDR1 and CDR2 (germline): SGDLS, YYNGEE. This CDR3 is 15 amino acids long.

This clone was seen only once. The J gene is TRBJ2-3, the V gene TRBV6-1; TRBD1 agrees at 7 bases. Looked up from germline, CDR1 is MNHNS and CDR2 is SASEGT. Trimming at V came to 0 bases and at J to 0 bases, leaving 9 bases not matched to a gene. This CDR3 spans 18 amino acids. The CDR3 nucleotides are TGTGCCAGCAGTGAAGCGCTTCTCGTGGGACAGAGCACAGATACGCAGTATTTT. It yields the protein CASSEALLVGQSTDTQYF.

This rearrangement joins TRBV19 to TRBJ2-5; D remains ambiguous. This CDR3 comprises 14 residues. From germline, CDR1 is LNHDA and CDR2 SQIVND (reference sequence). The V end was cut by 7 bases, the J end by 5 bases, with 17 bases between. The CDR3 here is CASTISPGRETQYF. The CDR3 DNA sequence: TGTGCCAGTACCATTAGCCCGGGCAGGGAGACCCAGTACTTC.

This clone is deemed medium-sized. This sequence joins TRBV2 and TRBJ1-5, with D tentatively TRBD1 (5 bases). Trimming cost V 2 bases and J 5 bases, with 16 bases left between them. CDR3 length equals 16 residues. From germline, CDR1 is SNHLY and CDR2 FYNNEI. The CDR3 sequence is CASSETVIGGDQPQHF. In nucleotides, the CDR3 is TGTGCCAGCAGTGAAACGGTCATCGGGGGGGATCAGCCCCAGCATTTT. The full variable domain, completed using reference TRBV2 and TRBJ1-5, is EPEVTQTPSHQVTQMGQEVILRCVPISNHLYFYWYRQILGQKVEFLVSFYNNEISEKSEIFDDQFSVERPDGSNFTLKIRSTKLEDSAMYFCASSETVIGGDQPQHFGDGTRLSIL.

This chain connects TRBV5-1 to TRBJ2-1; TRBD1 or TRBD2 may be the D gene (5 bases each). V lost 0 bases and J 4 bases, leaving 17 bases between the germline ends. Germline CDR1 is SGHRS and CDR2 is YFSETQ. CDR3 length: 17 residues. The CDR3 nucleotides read TGCGCCAGCAGCTTGGCCATGGGGGTTTCACAGTACAATGAGCAGTTCTTC. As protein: CASSLAMGVSQYNEQFF. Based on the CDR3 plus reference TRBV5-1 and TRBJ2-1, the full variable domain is KAGVTQTPRYLIKTRGQQVTLSCSPISGHRSVSWYQQTPGQGLQFLFEYFSETQRNKGNFPGRFSGRQFSNSRSEMNVSTLELGDSALYLCASSLAMGVSQYNEQFFGPGTRLTVL.

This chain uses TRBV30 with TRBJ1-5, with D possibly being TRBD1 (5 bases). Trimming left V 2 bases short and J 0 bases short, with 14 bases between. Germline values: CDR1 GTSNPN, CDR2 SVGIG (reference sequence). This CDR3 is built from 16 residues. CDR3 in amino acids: CAWSYSGRASNQPQHF. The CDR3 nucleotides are TGTGCCTGGAGTTACTCTGGCAGGGCTAGCAATCAGCCCCAGCATTTT.

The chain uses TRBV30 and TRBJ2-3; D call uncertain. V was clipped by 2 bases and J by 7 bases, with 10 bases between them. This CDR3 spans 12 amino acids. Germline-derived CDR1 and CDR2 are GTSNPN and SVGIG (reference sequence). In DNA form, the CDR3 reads TGTGCCTGGAGTCTGGGCGGTAATACGCAGTATTTT. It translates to CAWSLGGNTQYF.

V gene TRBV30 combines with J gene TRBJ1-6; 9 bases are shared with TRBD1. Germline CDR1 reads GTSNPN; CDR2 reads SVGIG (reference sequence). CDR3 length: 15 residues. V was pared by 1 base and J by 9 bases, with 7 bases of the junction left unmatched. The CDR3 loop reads CAWSAPGQGVSPLHF. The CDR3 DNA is TGTGCCTGGAGTGCTCCGGGACAGGGCGTTTCACCCCTCCACTTT.

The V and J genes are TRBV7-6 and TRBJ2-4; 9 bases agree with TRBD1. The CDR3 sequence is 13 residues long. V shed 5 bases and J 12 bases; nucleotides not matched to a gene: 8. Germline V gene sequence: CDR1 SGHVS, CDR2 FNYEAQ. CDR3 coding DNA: TGTGCCAGCAGCCCTCCGGGACAGGGTAGTCAGTACTTC. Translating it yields CASSPPGQGSQYF.

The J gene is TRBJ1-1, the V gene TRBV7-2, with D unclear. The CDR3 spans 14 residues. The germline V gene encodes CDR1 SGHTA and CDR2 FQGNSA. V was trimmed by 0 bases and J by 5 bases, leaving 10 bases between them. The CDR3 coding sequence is TGTGCCAGCAGCTTAGCTTTGAGCAGAACTGAAGCTTTCTTT. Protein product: CASSLALSRTEAFF.

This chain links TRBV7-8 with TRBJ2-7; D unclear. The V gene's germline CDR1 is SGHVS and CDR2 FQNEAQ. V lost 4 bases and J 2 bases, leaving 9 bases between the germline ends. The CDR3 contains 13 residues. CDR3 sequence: CASSYTEAYEQYF. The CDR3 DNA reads TGTGCCAGCAGCTATACGGAAGCCTACGAGCAGTACTTC.

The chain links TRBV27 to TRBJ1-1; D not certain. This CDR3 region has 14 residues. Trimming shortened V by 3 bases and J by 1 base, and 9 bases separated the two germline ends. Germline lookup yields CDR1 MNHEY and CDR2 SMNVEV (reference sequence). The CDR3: CASSFLWPNTEAFF. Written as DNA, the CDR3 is TGTGCCAGCAGTTTCCTGTGGCCGAACACTGAAGCTTTCTTT.

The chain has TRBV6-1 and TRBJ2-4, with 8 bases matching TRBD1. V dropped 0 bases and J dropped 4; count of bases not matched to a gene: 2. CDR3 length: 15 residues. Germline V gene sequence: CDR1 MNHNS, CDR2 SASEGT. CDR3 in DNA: TGTGCCAGCAGTGAAGCGGGACAGGCTAAAAACATTCAGTACTTC. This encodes CASSEAGQAKNIQYF.

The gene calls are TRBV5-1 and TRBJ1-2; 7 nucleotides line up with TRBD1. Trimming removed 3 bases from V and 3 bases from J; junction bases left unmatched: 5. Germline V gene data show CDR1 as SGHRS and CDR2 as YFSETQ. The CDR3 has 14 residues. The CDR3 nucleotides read TGCGCCAGCAGCTGGGGACAGTTGCACTATGGCTACACCTTC. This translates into CASSWGQLHYGYTF.

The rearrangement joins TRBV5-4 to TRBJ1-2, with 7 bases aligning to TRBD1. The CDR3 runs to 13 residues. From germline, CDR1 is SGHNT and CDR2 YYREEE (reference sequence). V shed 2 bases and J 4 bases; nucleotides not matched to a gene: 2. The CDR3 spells CASSLPGGYGYTF. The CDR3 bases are TGTGCCAGCAGCTTACCAGGGGGCTATGGCTACACCTTC.